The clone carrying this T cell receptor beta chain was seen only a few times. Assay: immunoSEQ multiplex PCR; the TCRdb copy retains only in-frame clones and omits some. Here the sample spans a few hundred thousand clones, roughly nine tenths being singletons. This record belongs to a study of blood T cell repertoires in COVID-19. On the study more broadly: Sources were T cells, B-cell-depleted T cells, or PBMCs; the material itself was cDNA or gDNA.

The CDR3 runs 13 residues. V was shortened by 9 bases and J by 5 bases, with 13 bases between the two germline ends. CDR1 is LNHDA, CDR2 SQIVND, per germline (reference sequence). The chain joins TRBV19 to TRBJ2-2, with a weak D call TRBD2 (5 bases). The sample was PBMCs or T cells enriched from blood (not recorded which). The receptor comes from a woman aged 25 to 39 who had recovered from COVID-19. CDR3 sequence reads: CASPRTETGELFF. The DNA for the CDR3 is TGTGCCAGCCCACGGACTGAAACCGGGGAGCTGTTTTTT.